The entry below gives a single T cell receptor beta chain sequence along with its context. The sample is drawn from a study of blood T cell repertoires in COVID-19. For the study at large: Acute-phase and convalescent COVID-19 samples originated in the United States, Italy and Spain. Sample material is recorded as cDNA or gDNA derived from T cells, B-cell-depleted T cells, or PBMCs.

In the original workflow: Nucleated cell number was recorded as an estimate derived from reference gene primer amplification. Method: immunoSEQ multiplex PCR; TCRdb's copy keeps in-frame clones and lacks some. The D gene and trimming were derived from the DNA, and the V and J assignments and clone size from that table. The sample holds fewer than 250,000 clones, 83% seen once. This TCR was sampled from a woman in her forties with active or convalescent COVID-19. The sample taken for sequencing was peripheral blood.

The CDR3 sequence: CASSPMTGEKTQYF. In nucleotides, the CDR3 is TGTGCCAGCAGCCCGATGACAGGGGAAAAGACCCAGTACTTC. The chain has TRBV7-3 and TRBJ2-5; TRBD1 aligns across 8 bases. Trimming cost V 5 bases and J 6 bases; bases outside gene matches: 8. The CDR3 consists of 14 residues. Germline CDR1 reads SGHTA; CDR2 reads FQGTGA. The complete variable domain, with remaining parts taken from reference TRBV7-3 and TRBJ2-5, reads GAGVSQTPSNKVTEKGKYVELRCDPISGHTALYWYRQSLGQGPEFLIYFQGTGAADDSGLPNDRFFAVRPEGSVSTLKIQRTERGDSAVYLCASSPMTGEKTQYFGPGTRLLVL.